The 28 T cell receptor beta chains reported below all come from one sample, sequenced in a study of shared clonotypes between healthy human individuals. Libraries were prepared by immunoSEQ multiplex PCR; TCRdb keeps only in-frame clonotypes and omits some of them. Of nearly 1 million clones listed, 76% were seen once; the top ten hold roughly 1.5%. The sequencing sample was made of memory CD4+ T cells sorted from blood. The sample's subset: CD45RA-negative fraction. The receptors originated from a man aged 18 to 30 in good health.

The chain joins TRBV2 to TRBJ1-5, with no clear D. The CDR3 covers 14 residues. With 5 bases removed from V and 1 base from J, the gap between germline ends came to 9 bases. Germline lookup yields CDR1 SNHLY and CDR2 FYNNEI. CDR3 bases: TGTGCCAGCAGTAGGGCGGTAAGCAATCAGCCCCAGCATTTT. It specifies CASSRAVSNQPQHF.

Details on this clone: The sample carries other DNA sequences with the same CDR3. J is TRBJ2-7 and V is TRBV7-9; D is unresolved. Trimming removed 1 base at V and 0 bases at J, with 7 bases between. This CDR3 is 14 amino acids long. Germline V lookup: CDR1 SEHNR, CDR2 FQNEAQ (reference sequence). Written as DNA, the CDR3 is TGTGCCAGCAGCTTAGGGGCAGGCTCCTACGAGCAGTACTTC. It is translated as CASSLGAGSYEQYF.

Comment on this clone: The sample carries other DNA sequences with the same CDR3. The chain employs TRBV7-9 and TRBJ2-7, with 7 bases identical to TRBD1. J was trimmed by 5 bases and V by 1 base; bases with no gene match: 5. Germline lookup yields CDR1 SEHNR and CDR2 FQNEAQ (reference sequence). This CDR3 has 14 residues. The CDR3 region is CASSLDRGRDEQYF. CDR3 DNA: TGTGCCAGCAGCTTAGACAGGGGAAGGGACGAGCAGTACTTC.

This sequence joins TRBV10-3 and TRBJ2-2; possibly TRBD2 for D (5 bases). Germline V gene lookup returns CDR1 ENHRY and CDR2 SYGVKD. The CDR3 length is 13 residues. Trimming stripped 3 bases from V and 6 bases from J, with 8 bases between. The DNA of the CDR3 is TGTGCCATCAGTGATAAGAGGGCCGGGGAGCTGTTTTTT. This sequence encodes CAISDKRAGELFF.

This clone was detected once. The chain combines TRBV11-2 with TRBJ2-3, with D perhaps TRBD1 (5 bases). This CDR3 contains 14 residues. V lost 6 bases and J 2 bases, leaving 12 bases between the germline ends. Germline CDR1 reads SGHAT; CDR2 reads FQNNGV. The CDR3 coding sequence is TGTGCCAGCAGAAGGGGCGATCCCACAGATACGCAGTATTTT. It is translated as CASRRGDPTDTQYF. Drawing the rest from reference TRBV11-2 and TRBJ2-3, the complete variable domain is EAGVAQSPRYKIIEKRQSVAFWCNPISGHATLYWYQQILGQGPKLLIQFQNNGVVDDSQLPKDRFSAERLKGVDSTLKIQPAKLEDSAVYLCASRRGDPTDTQYFGPGTRLTVL.

A single count supports this clone. The chain carries TRBV9 and TRBJ1-5; D remains ambiguous. The CDR3 sequence is 14 residues long. V lost 0 bases and J 7 bases, leaving 11 bases between the germline ends. The V gene's germline CDR1 is SGDLS and CDR2 YYNGEE. The CDR3 spells CASSVESGVQPQHF. In DNA form, the CDR3 reads TGTGCCAGCAGCGTAGAGTCAGGCGTGCAGCCCCAGCATTTT.

This sequence joins TRBV18 and TRBJ2-1, with D possibly being TRBD1 (5 bases). CDR3 size: 13 residues. The V and J ends lost 6 bases and 9 bases respectively, with 15 bases between them. Germline V CDR1 and CDR2: KGHSH, LQKENI. As DNA, the CDR3 is TGTGCCAGCTCCAATGTGGGTCAGGGTGAGCAGTTCTTC. Residues: CASSNVGQGEQFF.

This clone occurred once. V is TRBV30 and J is TRBJ1-3; the D gene is possibly TRBD1 (6 bases). The CDR3 extends over 13 amino acids. Per germline, CDR1 GTSNPN and CDR2 SVGIG (reference sequence). Trimming took 8 bases from V and 2 from J, leaving 13 bases between them. As DNA, the CDR3 is TGTGCCCTAGACAGGTTGGCTGGAAACACCATATATTTT. Protein: CALDRLAGNTIYF.

This clone was seen just once. The chain combines TRBV12-5 with TRBJ2-5, with D possibly matching TRBD2 (6 bases). CDR1 and CDR2 (germline): LGHNT, FRNRAP. The CDR3 sequence is 11 residues long. V lost 6 bases and J lost 7, with 9 bases in between. The CDR3 spells CASGRGTTQYF. DNA of the CDR3: TGTGCTAGTGGGCGCGGGACGACCCAGTACTTC.

V and J are TRBV7-2 and TRBJ1-5, with no clear D. The germline V and J ends were trimmed by 1 base and 6 bases, with 10 bases remaining between them. Germline lookup yields CDR1 SGHTA and CDR2 FQGNSA. This CDR3 contains 14 residues. CDR3: CASSLESSRQPQHF. The CDR3 DNA follows: TGTGCCAGCAGCTTAGAATCTTCACGTCAGCCCCAGCATTTT.

V and J are TRBV2 and TRBJ1-2; the match to TRBD1 covers 7 bases. CDR1 and CDR2 from the germline V gene are SNHLY and FYNNEI. This CDR3 comprises 17 residues. V was clipped by 2 bases and J by 0 bases; unmatched bases: 9. In DNA form, the CDR3 reads TGTGCCAGCAGTGAAAGGGGGCAGCTTCACCCTAACTATGGCTACACCTTC. The encoded protein is CASSERGQLHPNYGYTF.

This clone was detected only a few times. The V call is TRBV19, the J call TRBJ1-1, with unresolved D. Germline-derived CDR1 and CDR2 are LNHDA and SQIVND (reference sequence). Trimming stripped 1 base from V and 2 bases from J, with 11 bases between. The CDR3 is made up of 15 amino acids. The CDR3 reads CASSIGNTLNTEAFF. Written as DNA, the CDR3 is TGTGCCAGTAGTATAGGTAACACTCTAAACACTGAAGCTTTCTTT.

In its sample, this clone was seen once. The chain combines TRBV11-2 with TRBJ2-1; D is undetermined. The length of the CDR3 is 13 residues. Germline V lookup: CDR1 SGHAT, CDR2 FQNNGV. The V end was cut by 5 bases, the J end by 7 bases, with 12 bases between. The CDR3 protein is CASSTGTSNEQFF. The DNA for the CDR3 is TGTGCCAGCAGCACCGGCACTTCTAATGAGCAGTTCTTC.

This clone was seen only once. The chain uses TRBV5-4 and TRBJ2-6; D ambiguous. The CDR3 loop spans 14 amino acids. The germline gives CDR1 SGHNT, CDR2 YYREEE (reference sequence). Trimming pared 0 bases from V and 2 bases from J, leaving 3 bases between. The DNA for the CDR3 is TGTGCCAGCAGCTTGGATGCTGGGGCCAACGTCCTGACTTTC. Amino acids: CASSLDAGANVLTF.

This chain uses TRBV5-1 with TRBJ1-2; possible D gene TRBD1, 6 bases. The V end lost 0 bases, the J end lost 6 bases, and 9 bases lay between the germline ends. CDR3 length: 13 amino acids. CDR1 is SGHRS, CDR2 YFSETQ, per germline. The CDR3 is CASSLAGANGYTF. CDR3 bases: TGCGCCAGCAGCTTGGCAGGGGCGAATGGCTACACCTTC.

The CDR3 nucleotides read TGTGCCAGCTCACCAAAAACCGGAACTCAAGAGACCCAGTACTTC. It is translated as CASSPKTGTQETQYF. The chain couples TRBV18 to TRBJ2-5; D ambiguous. The germline V gene has CDR1 KGHSH and CDR2 LQKENI. The CDR3 covers 15 residues. V lost 2 bases to trimming and J lost 2 bases, with 12 bases between them. Using reference TRBV18 and TRBJ2-5 for the parts outside the CDR3, the full variable domain is NAGVMQNPRHLVRRRGQEARLRCSPMKGHSHVYWYRQLPEEGLKFMVYLQKENIIDESGMPKERFSAEFPKEGPSILRIQQVVRGDSAAYFCASSPKTGTQETQYFGPGTRLLVL.

Worth noting for this clone: Other DNA sequences in the same sample also yield this CDR3. V gene TRBV30 combines with J gene TRBJ2-7; D uncertain. Germline CDR1 GTSNPN, CDR2 SVGIG (reference sequence). V lost 2 bases and J lost 3, with 8 bases in between. This CDR3 is built from 12 residues. The CDR3 DNA follows: TGTGCCTGGAGTCCCCCCGGCTACGAGCAGTACTTC. Protein sequence: CAWSPPGYEQYF.

The chain couples TRBV2 to TRBJ2-5, with D perhaps TRBD1 or TRBD2 (6 bases each). The CDR3 loop spans 15 amino acids. Germline values: CDR1 SNHLY, CDR2 FYNNEI. Trimming shortened V by 4 bases and J by 7 bases, and 19 bases separated the two germline ends. This CDR3 is CASSGGARSTGTQYF. As DNA, the CDR3 is TGTGCCAGCAGTGGGGGGGCACGGAGCACGGGGACCCAGTACTTC.

V usage is TRBV7-6 and J usage is TRBJ2-7; 8 bases are shared with TRBD1. The CDR3 runs 15 residues. Unmatched junction bases numbered 9, after V lost 4 bases and J lost 4 bases. Germline-derived CDR1 and CDR2 are SGHVS and FNYEAQ. The CDR3 loop is CASSSIQGAVYEQYF. Written as DNA, the CDR3 is TGTGCCAGCAGCTCGATTCAGGGGGCAGTATACGAGCAGTACTTC.

With regard to this clone: The same CDR3 is also encoded by other DNA sequences in this sample. This chain links TRBV4-3 with TRBJ2-3, with D maybe TRBD1 (6 bases). Germline V gives CDR1 LGHNA, CDR2 YSLEER. V lost 0 bases to trimming and J lost 3 bases, with 10 bases between them. CDR3 size: 15 residues. This CDR3 reads CASSQEGRGTDTQYF. The CDR3 bases are TGCGCCAGCAGCCAAGAGGGCAGGGGTACAGATACGCAGTATTTT.

The chain is built from TRBV18 and TRBJ1-4, with a possible D match to TRBD1 (5 bases). V lost 1 base, J lost 5 bases, and 8 bases lay in between. The CDR3 spans 14 residues. Germline V gives CDR1 KGHSH, CDR2 LQKENI. In DNA, the CDR3 is TGTGCCAGCTCACCACTGCCAGGGAATGAAAAACTGTTTTTT. Protein sequence: CASSPLPGNEKLFF. The entire variable domain, with the rest obtained from reference TRBV18 and TRBJ1-4, is as follows: NAGVMQNPRHLVRRRGQEARLRCSPMKGHSHVYWYRQLPEEGLKFMVYLQKENIIDESGMPKERFSAEFPKEGPSILRIQQVVRGDSAAYFCASSPLPGNEKLFFGSGTQLSVL.

This chain connects TRBV5-1 to TRBJ2-3; 7 bases fit TRBD1. This CDR3 spans 14 amino acids. The V gene end was trimmed by 5 bases and the J gene end by 4 bases; junction bases not matched to a gene: 7. Germline lookup yields CDR1 SGHRS and CDR2 YFSETQ. CDR3 sequence reads: CASRFTGDADTQYF. CDR3 bases: TGCGCCAGCAGGTTTACAGGGGACGCAGATACGCAGTATTTT.

The rearrangement links TRBV7-2 to TRBJ2-7, with 7 bases fitting TRBD1. Germline V gene lookup returns CDR1 SGHTA and CDR2 FQGNSA. The trim removed 5 bases at V and 5 bases at J, leaving 3 bases unmatched. This CDR3 region has 12 residues. The DNA for the CDR3 is TGTGCCAGCAGCCAACAGGGGAACGAGCAGTACTTC. This codes for CASSQQGNEQYF.

To note about this clone: Germline and junction disagree at one end, which may indicate a read error. The chain links TRBV9 to TRBJ2-3, with a weak D call TRBD2 (5 bases). The CDR3 spans 15 residues. The germline gives CDR1 SGDLS, CDR2 YYNGEE. CDR3 sequence: CASGVIPGEMGSCEF. The CDR3 nucleotides are TGTGCCAGCGGCGTAATCCCCGGGGAGATGGGTAGTTGTGAGTTT.

Only a few counts were recorded for this clone. It may be a read error: a sequence one base away is much more abundant. This sample also contains other DNA sequences that code for the same CDR3. The V call is TRBV9, the J call TRBJ2-3, with D uncertain. This CDR3 is built from 11 residues. In germline, CDR1 is SGDLS, CDR2 YYNGEE. V was clipped by 0 bases and J by 6 bases, with 2 bases between them. This CDR3 reads CASSVADTQYF. In nucleotides, the CDR3 is TGTGCCAGCAGCGTAGCGGATACGCAGTATTTT.

The rearrangement links TRBV4-1 to TRBJ2-7; 7 nucleotides match TRBD2. V trimming: 1 base; J trimming: 7 bases; junction bases outside the gene matches: 25. This CDR3 has 20 residues. Germline values: CDR1 MGHRA, CDR2 YSYEKL. CDR3 sequence: CASSQVFKGLRERRGGEQYF. The CDR3 bases are TGCGCCAGCAGCCAAGTTTTTAAAGGTTTGCGGGAGCGCCGAGGTGGGGAGCAGTACTTC.

This clone was seen only a few times. This chain joins TRBV19 and TRBJ2-2; a possible D gene is TRBD1 (6 bases). The CDR3 is 14 residues long. The V gene lost 9 bases and the J gene lost 0 bases, with 11 bases spanning the gap. Germline CDR1 LNHDA, CDR2 SQIVND (reference sequence). CDR3 DNA: TGTGCCAGAAAGGACAGAACGAACACCGGGGAGCTGTTTTTT. Translated, it gives CARKDRTNTGELFF.

This rearrangement joins TRBV5-4 to TRBJ1-1; D uncertain. V lost 2 bases and J lost 0, with 20 bases in between. The CDR3 contains 18 residues. Germline V gene sequence: CDR1 SGHNT, CDR2 YYREEE (reference sequence). CDR3 in amino acids: CASSFVIPGPKMNTEAFF. The CDR3 DNA is TGTGCCAGCAGCTTTGTCATCCCCGGACCTAAGATGAACACTGAAGCTTTCTTT.